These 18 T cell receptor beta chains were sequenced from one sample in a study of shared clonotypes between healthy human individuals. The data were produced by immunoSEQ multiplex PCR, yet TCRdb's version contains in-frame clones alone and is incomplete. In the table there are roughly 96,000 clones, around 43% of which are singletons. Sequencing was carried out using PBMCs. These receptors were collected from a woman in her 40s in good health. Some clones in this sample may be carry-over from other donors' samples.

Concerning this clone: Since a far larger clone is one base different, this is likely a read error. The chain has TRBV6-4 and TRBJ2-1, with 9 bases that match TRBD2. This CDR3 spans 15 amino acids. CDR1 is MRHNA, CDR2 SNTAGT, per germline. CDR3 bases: TGTGCCGGCAGTGTTGCGGTAGCGGGAGTGCATGAGCAGTTCTTC. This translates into CAGSVAVAGVHEQFF.

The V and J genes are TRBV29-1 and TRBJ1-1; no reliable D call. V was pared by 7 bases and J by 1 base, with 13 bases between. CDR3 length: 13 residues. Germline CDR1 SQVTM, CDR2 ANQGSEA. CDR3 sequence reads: CSAEGAPNTEAFF. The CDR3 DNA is TGCAGCGCCGAAGGAGCACCGAACACTGAAGCTTTCTTT.

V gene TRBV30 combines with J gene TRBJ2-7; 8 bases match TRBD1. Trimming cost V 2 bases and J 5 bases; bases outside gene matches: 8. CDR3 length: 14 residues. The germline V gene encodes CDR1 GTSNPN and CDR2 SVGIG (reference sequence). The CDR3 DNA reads TGTGCCTGGAGTAGTCTGGACAGGGCCCACGAGCAGTACTTC. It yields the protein CAWSSLDRAHEQYF.

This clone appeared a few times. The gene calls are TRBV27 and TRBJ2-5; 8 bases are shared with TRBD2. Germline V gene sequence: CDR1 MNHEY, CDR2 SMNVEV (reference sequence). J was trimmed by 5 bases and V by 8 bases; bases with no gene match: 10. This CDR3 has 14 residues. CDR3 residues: CASQASGREETQYF. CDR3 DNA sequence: TGTGCCAGCCAGGCTAGCGGGCGGGAGGAGACCCAGTACTTC.

The CDR3, as DNA: TGTGCCTCCCGACAGGGGGGGAATGAAAAACTGTTTTTT. Amino acids: CASRQGGNEKLFF. This chain joins TRBV30 and TRBJ1-4; TRBD1 matches 9 bases. Germline V gene data show CDR1 as GTSNPN and CDR2 as SVGIG (reference sequence). The CDR3 sequence is 13 residues long. J was trimmed by 5 bases and V by 7 bases; bases with no gene match: 5.

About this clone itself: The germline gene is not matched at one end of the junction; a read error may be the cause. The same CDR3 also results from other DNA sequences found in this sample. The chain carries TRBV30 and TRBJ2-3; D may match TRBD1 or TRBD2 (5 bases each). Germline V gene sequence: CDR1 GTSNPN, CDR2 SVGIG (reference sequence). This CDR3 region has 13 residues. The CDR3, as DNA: TGTGCCTGGAGCCTACGGGGCGCGGATACGCAGTATTTC. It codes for CAWSLRGADTQYF.

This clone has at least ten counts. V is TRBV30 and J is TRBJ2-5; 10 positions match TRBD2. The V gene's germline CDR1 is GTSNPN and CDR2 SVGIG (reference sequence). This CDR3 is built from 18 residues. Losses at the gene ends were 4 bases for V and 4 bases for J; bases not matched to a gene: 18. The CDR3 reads CAWKGVGKREGRRETQYF. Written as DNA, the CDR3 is TGTGCCTGGAAGGGAGTGGGAAAGCGGGAGGGCCGACGAGAGACCCAGTACTTC.

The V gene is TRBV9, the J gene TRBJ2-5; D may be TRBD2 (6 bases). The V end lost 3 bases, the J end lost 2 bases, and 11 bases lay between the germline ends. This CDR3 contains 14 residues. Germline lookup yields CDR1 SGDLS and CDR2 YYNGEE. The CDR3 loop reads CASSAGVRQETQYF. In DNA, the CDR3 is TGTGCCAGCAGCGCGGGAGTTCGGCAAGAGACCCAGTACTTC.

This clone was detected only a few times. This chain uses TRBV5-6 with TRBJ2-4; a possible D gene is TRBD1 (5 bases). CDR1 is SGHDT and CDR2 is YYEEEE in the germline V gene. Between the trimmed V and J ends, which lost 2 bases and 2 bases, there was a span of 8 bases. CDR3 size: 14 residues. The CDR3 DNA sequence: TGTGCCAGCAGCTTTCAGGGAACCAAAAACATTCAGTACTTC. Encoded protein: CASSFQGTKNIQYF.

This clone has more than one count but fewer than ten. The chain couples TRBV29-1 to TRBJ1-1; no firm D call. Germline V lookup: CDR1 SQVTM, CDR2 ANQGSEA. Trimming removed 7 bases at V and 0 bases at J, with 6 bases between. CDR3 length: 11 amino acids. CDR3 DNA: TGCAGCGGAGGGTTGAACACTGAAGCTTTCTTT. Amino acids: CSGGLNTEAFF.

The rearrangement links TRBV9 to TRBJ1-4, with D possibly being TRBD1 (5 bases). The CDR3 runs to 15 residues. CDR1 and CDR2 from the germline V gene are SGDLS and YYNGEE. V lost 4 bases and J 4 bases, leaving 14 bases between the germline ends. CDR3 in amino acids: CASSTETADNEKLFF. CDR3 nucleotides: TGTGCCAGCAGCACCGAGACAGCGGATAATGAAAAACTGTTTTTT.

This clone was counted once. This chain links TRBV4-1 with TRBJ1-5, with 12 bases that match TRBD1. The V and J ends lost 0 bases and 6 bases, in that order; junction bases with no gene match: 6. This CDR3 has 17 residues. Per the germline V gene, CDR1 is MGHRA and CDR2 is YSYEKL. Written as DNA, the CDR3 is TGCGCCAGCAGCCAAGATCGGGGGACAGGGGGCGGTCAGCCCCAGCATTTT. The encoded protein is CASSQDRGTGGGQPQHF.

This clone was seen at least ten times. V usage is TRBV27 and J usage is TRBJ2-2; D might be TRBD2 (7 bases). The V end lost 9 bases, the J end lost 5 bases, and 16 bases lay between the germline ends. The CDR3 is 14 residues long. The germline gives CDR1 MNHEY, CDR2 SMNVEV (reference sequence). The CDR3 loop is CASGGGSMTGELFF. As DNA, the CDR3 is TGTGCCAGTGGGGGCGGGAGTATGACCGGGGAGCTGTTTTTT.

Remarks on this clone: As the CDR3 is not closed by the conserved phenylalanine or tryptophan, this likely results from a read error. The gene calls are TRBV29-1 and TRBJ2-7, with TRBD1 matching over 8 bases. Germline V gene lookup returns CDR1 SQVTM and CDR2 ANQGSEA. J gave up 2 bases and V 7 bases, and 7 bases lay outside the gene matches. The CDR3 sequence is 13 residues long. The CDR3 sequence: CSAGTGEPYEQYS. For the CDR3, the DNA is TGCAGCGCCGGGACAGGAGAGCCCTACGAGCAGTACTCC.

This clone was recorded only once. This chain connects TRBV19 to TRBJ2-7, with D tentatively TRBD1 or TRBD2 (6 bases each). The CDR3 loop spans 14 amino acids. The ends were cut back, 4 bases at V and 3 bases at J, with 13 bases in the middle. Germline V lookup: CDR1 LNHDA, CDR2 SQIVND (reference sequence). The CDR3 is CASSTRGGGYEQYF. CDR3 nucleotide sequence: TGTGCCAGTAGTACCCGAGGGGGAGGCTACGAGCAGTACTTC.

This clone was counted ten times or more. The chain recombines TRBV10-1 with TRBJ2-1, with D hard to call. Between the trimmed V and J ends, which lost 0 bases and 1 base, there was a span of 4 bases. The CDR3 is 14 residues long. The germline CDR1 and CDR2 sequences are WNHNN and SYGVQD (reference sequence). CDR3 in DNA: TGCGCCAGCAGTGAGTCAACTTCCTACAATGAGCAGTTCTTC. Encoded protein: CASSESTSYNEQFF.

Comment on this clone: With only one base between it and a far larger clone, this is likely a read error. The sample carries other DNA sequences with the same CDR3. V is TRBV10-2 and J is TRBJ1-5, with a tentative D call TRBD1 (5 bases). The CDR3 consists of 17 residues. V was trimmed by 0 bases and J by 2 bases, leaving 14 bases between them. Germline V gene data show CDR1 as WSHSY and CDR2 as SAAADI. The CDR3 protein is CASSESTRGGGNQPQHF. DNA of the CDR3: TGCGCCAGCAGTGAGTCGACTCGGGGCGGGGGCAATCAGCCCCAGCATTTT.

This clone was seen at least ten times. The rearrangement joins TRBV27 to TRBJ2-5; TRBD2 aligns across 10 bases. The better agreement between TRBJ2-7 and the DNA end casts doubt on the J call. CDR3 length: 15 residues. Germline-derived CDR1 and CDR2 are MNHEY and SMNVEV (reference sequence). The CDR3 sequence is CASSSLAGADGEQYF. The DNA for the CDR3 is TGTGCCAGCAGTTCCCTAGCGGGAGCGGATGGCGAGCAGTACTTC.